The 27 T cell receptor beta chains reported below all come from one sample, sequenced in a study of cytomegalovirus exposure and HLA in healthy donors. PCR primers comprised 60 Vbeta and 13 Jbeta primers. Repertoires were generated with immunoSEQ multiplex PCR, while TCRdb's copy carries only in-frame clones and drops some. This sample carries roughly 160,000 clones, roughly 80% of them seen once, and the ten largest clones take around 0.96%. Sequenced material: PBMCs. These TCRs come from a man younger than 40 in good health and CMV-seronegative.

In DNA form, the CDR3 reads TGTGCCAGCCTCCGAAGGTCTAGGATGGGGACCCAGTACTTC. This encodes CASLRRSRMGTQYF. The chain combines TRBV6-5 with TRBJ2-5; D call uncertain. The germline V and J ends were trimmed by 8 bases and 7 bases, with 20 bases remaining between them. The germline CDR1 and CDR2 sequences are MNHEY and SVGAGI. The CDR3 runs to 14 residues.

V and J are TRBV27 and TRBJ1-1; D is unresolved. The CDR3 length is 13 residues. The V end was cut by 1 base, the J end by 3 bases, with 6 bases between. The germline gives CDR1 MNHEY, CDR2 SMNVEV (reference sequence). For the CDR3, the DNA is TGTGCCAGCAGTTTATACGGGTACACTGAAGCTTTCTTT. It yields the protein CASSLYGYTEAFF.

The V gene is TRBV27, the J gene TRBJ2-5; D is undetermined. The J call may be in error: the DNA end matches TRBJ2-7 better. CDR1 is MNHEY and CDR2 is SMNVEV in the germline V gene (reference sequence). The CDR3 extends over 13 amino acids. The CDR3 DNA sequence: TGTGCCAGCAGTCCCCGCCCCTCCTACGAGCAGTACTTC. It encodes CASSPRPSYEQYF.

This clone was seen more than once but under ten times. CDR3 nucleotides: TGTGCCAGCAGTTTACGGTCTGGGGCCAACGTCCTGACTTTC. Protein product: CASSLRSGANVLTF. This sequence joins TRBV28 and TRBJ2-6; D remains unclear. The CDR3 covers 14 residues. Germline V CDR1 and CDR2: MDHEN, SYDVKM. Trimming stripped 2 bases from V and 1 base from J, with 3 bases between.

The chain recombines TRBV28 with TRBJ2-7; no reliable D call. Trimming removed 5 bases from V and 10 bases from J, with 21 bases in between. The germline CDR1 and CDR2 sequences are MDHEN and SYDVKM. The CDR3 contains 14 residues. CDR3 loop: CASSPTATLTYQYF. Here the CDR3 DNA reads TGTGCCAGCAGTCCCACCGCAACTCTTACGTATCAGTACTTC.

The chain joins TRBV28 to TRBJ1-5, with TRBD1 matching over 9 bases. CDR1 and CDR2 (germline): MDHEN, SYDVKM. V lost 2 bases to trimming and J lost 6 bases; unmatched junction nucleotides: 8. The CDR3 spans 16 residues. CDR3 DNA sequence: TGTGCCAGCAGTTTAAAGGACAGGGGCGCAGGTCAGCCCCAGCATTTT. Its protein is CASSLKDRGAGQPQHF.

This clone appeared a single time. The chain uses TRBV15 and TRBJ2-5; 12 bases line up with TRBD2. The CDR3 runs 18 residues. CDR1 and CDR2 (germline): LNHNV, YYDKDF (reference sequence). V trimming: 2 bases; J trimming: 2 bases; junction bases outside the gene matches: 9. The CDR3 coding sequence is TGTGCCACCAGCAGATTTCCTCTAGCGGGGGGGATTCAAGAGACCCAGTACTTC. As protein: CATSRFPLAGGIQETQYF.

The chain is built from TRBV5-1 and TRBJ2-1; TRBD1 agrees at 9 bases. J lost 6 bases, V lost 6 bases, and 7 bases had no gene match. From germline, CDR1 is SGHRS and CDR2 YFSETQ. This CDR3 is 14 amino acids long. This CDR3 is CASTLDRGGNEQFF. The CDR3 nucleotides are TGCGCCAGCACCCTGGACAGGGGTGGCAATGAGCAGTTCTTC.

V is TRBV11-3 and J is TRBJ2-5, with 7 bases lining up with TRBD2. The germline gives CDR1 SGHNT, CDR2 YENEEA. The CDR3 loop spans 13 amino acids. V lost 3 bases to trimming and J lost 4 bases; unmatched junction nucleotides: 2. The CDR3 sequence: CASSFGGRETQYF. The CDR3 coding sequence is TGTGCCAGCAGCTTCGGCGGGAGAGAGACCCAGTACTTC.

This clone was detected only once. This chain connects TRBV5-1 to TRBJ2-1, with D perhaps TRBD1 (6 bases). Germline V lookup: CDR1 SGHRS, CDR2 YFSETQ. V was cut by 4 bases and J by 10 bases, with 15 bases left in between. This CDR3 region has 13 residues. CDR3 nucleotide sequence: TGCGCCAGCAGCGCCCCAGGGGTATGGGAGCAGTTCTTC. Translation: CASSAPGVWEQFF.

This chain connects TRBV11-3 to TRBJ1-4, with TRBD1 matching over 9 bases. The CDR3 contains 15 residues. Germline CDR1 SGHNT, CDR2 YENEEA. V was clipped by 5 bases and J by 8 bases; unmatched bases: 9. CDR3 nucleotides: TGTGCCAGCAGCGGCTGGGACAGGGAAGGCGAAAAACTGTTTTTT. Its protein product is CASSGWDREGEKLFF.

The chain employs TRBV10-3 and TRBJ2-7; 7 bases line up with TRBD1. The CDR3 is made up of 16 amino acids. J was trimmed by 2 bases and V by 3 bases; bases with no gene match: 10. The V gene's germline CDR1 is ENHRY and CDR2 SYGVKD. For the CDR3, the DNA is TGTGCCATCAGTGACCCCGGGACAGTTAAGACCTACGAGCAGTACTTC. This encodes CAISDPGTVKTYEQYF.

The chain combines TRBV19 with TRBJ1-3; possibly TRBD1 for D (6 bases). The germline V gene has CDR1 LNHDA and CDR2 SQIVND (reference sequence). V was clipped by 6 bases and J by 0 bases, with 24 bases between them. The CDR3 is made up of 19 amino acids. The CDR3, as DNA: TGTGCCAGTAGACAACCGGGACACCGAACCACATACTCTGGAAACACCATATATTTT. Translation: CASRQPGHRTTYSGNTIYF.

V gene TRBV14 combines with J gene TRBJ2-5, with 12 bases identical to TRBD1. CDR1 is SGHDN, CDR2 FVKESK, per germline. The ends lost 5 bases at V and 2 bases at J; junction bases unmatched: 9. This CDR3 is 17 amino acids long. The CDR3 region is CASSRDRGRLGQETQYF. In DNA, the CDR3 is TGTGCCAGCAGCAGGGACAGGGGGCGATTAGGTCAAGAGACCCAGTACTTC.

The chain has TRBV19 and TRBJ2-1; TRBD1 agrees at 8 bases. The CDR3 extends over 15 amino acids. J gave up 2 bases and V 4 bases, and 4 bases lay outside the gene matches. The germline CDR1 and CDR2 sequences are LNHDA and SQIVND (reference sequence). The CDR3 here is CASSTNRGTYNEQFF. DNA for the CDR3: TGTGCCAGTAGTACCAACAGGGGGACCTACAATGAGCAGTTCTTC.

This chain uses TRBV6-5 with TRBJ2-7, with TRBD2 identical over 10 bases. Germline V gene lookup returns CDR1 MNHEY and CDR2 SVGAGI. This CDR3 is 14 amino acids long. V shed 8 bases, J shed 0 bases, and the junction held 4 bases outside the gene matches. CDR3: CASASSGSSYEQYF. Here the CDR3 DNA reads TGTGCCAGCGCCTCTAGCGGGAGCTCCTACGAGCAGTACTTC.

The chain has TRBV6-4 and TRBJ2-7, with TRBD2 identical over 8 bases. V was pared by 0 bases and J by 4 bases, with 5 bases of the junction left unmatched. Germline V gives CDR1 MRHNA, CDR2 SNTAGT. The CDR3 is 15 amino acids. CDR3 sequence: CASSDSLVAGYEQYF. The CDR3 bases are TGTGCCAGCAGTGACTCTCTGGTAGCGGGGTACGAGCAGTACTTC.

V usage is TRBV5-6 and J usage is TRBJ1-6; no definite D call. The CDR3 is 15 amino acids. V gave up 0 bases and J gave up 8 bases, with 12 bases separating them. Germline lookup yields CDR1 SGHDT and CDR2 YYEEEE. CDR3 in amino acids: CASSLGRGSHSPLHF. The CDR3 DNA sequence: TGTGCCAGCAGCTTGGGGCGGGGATCTCATTCACCCCTCCACTTT.

The rearrangement links TRBV15 to TRBJ1-4, with unresolved D. This CDR3 is built from 15 residues. Germline CDR1 and CDR2: LNHNV and YYDKDF (reference sequence). The V gene lost 1 base and the J gene lost 3 bases, with 9 bases spanning the gap. The CDR3 region is CATSRGGSSNEKLFF. The CDR3 region has the DNA TGTGCCACCAGCAGAGGAGGATCCTCTAATGAAAAACTGTTTTTT.

This rearrangement joins TRBV5-1 to TRBJ1-5, with 7 nucleotides matching TRBD1. V was pared by 0 bases and J by 6 bases, with 3 bases of the junction left unmatched. CDR1 SGHRS and CDR2 YFSETQ come from the germline V gene. The CDR3 length is 14 residues. The DNA of the CDR3 is TGCGCCAGCAGCTTGGGGGACAGCTTTCAGCCCCAGCATTTT. It yields the protein CASSLGDSFQPQHF. Supplemented by reference TRBV5-1 and TRBJ1-5, the full variable domain reads KAGVTQTPRYLIKTRGQQVTLSCSPISGHRSVSWYQQTPGQGLQFLFEYFSETQRNKGNFPGRFSGRQFSNSRSEMNVSTLELGDSALYLCASSLGDSFQPQHFGDGTRLSIL.

The genes are TRBV29-1 and TRBJ2-2; 11 bases agree with TRBD1. The CDR3 is 13 amino acids. CDR1 is SQVTM and CDR2 is ANQGSEA in the germline V gene. Trimming removed 7 bases from V and 7 bases from J; junction bases left unmatched: 5. The DNA of the CDR3 is TGCAGCGGGGGACAGGGGGAGAGCGGGGAGCTGTTTTTT. Translation: CSGGQGESGELFF.

The rearrangement uses TRBV6-1 and TRBJ2-5, with 7 bases fitting TRBD1. CDR3 size: 13 residues. CDR1 and CDR2 from the germline V gene are MNHNS and SASEGT. Trimming removed 5 bases from V and 5 bases from J; junction bases left unmatched: 5. The CDR3 sequence is CASSRGGQETQYF. The CDR3, as DNA: TGTGCCAGCAGTCGAGGGGGCCAGGAGACCCAGTACTTC.

This sequence joins TRBV7-2 and TRBJ2-3, with 8 bases fitting TRBD2. CDR3 length equals 16 residues. Trimming cost V 4 bases and J 6 bases; bases outside gene matches: 12. In germline, CDR1 is SGHTA, CDR2 FQGNSA. This CDR3 is CASSWRSGSGSDTQYF. Here the CDR3 DNA reads TGTGCCAGCAGCTGGAGAAGCGGGAGTGGGTCGGATACGCAGTATTTT.

This chain connects TRBV7-9 to TRBJ2-1; D is unresolved. The CDR3 covers 14 residues. Germline-derived CDR1 and CDR2 are SEHNR and FQNEAQ (reference sequence). The V end lost 5 bases, the J end lost 1 base, and 9 bases lay between the germline ends. CDR3 in amino acids: CASSPVESYNEQFF. The CDR3 DNA follows: TGTGCCAGCAGCCCCGTGGAGTCCTACAATGAGCAGTTCTTC.

V gene TRBV5-1 combines with J gene TRBJ1-2; TRBD1 aligns across 9 bases. The V segment lost 0 bases and the J segment 4 bases; nucleotides outside the gene matches: 10. Germline CDR1 and CDR2: SGHRS and YFSETQ. The CDR3 runs to 17 residues. The DNA of the CDR3 is TGCGCCAGCAGCTTGGGGGGACAGGGAGATTCCAGCTATGGCTACACCTTC. Protein: CASSLGGQGDSSYGYTF.

This clone came up a few times. The chain couples TRBV11-3 to TRBJ1-2, with D possibly being TRBD1 (6 bases). The V end lost 0 bases, the J end lost 1 base, and 12 bases lay between the germline ends. Germline CDR1 reads SGHNT; CDR2 reads YENEEA. The CDR3 sequence is 16 residues long. The CDR3, as DNA: TGTGCCAGCAGCTTAGAAGGGAGGGGGAATAACTATGGCTACACCTTC. It specifies CASSLEGRGNNYGYTF.

The chain is built from TRBV5-1 and TRBJ2-3; D ambiguous. This CDR3 has 13 residues. Germline-derived CDR1 and CDR2 are SGHRS and YFSETQ. V gave up 5 bases and J gave up 1 base, with 8 bases separating them. This chain's CDR3 is CASRFSGTDTQYF. DNA for the CDR3: TGCGCCAGCAGATTTTCCGGCACAGATACGCAGTATTTT.